This T cell receptor beta chain stems from a study of Ad26.COV2.S vaccination and SARS-CoV-2 variants. TCRdb's table, derived via immunoSEQ multiplex PCR, lists solely in-frame clones and lacks some. The sample has roughly 320,000 clones; 87% are singletons. Overall study results and limits: Vaccinees reportedly had broad spike-specific CD8+ and CD4+ T cell responses.

This clone came up a few times. What it binds is not known. Germline V gene data show CDR1 as MNHEY and CDR2 as SVGAGI. CDR3 length equals 14 residues. Trimming pared 7 bases from V and 0 bases from J, leaving 9 bases between. Treatment described: roughly 19 received Ad26.COV2.S at low or high dose, single or two shots; several received placebo; per-sample allocation not given. Samples were taken on day 63 after the first vaccine or placebo injection. At a Boston site, the person donating was an adult of 18-55 years. The genes are TRBV6-5 and TRBJ2-2; the D is unclear. This specimen consisted of peripheral blood, obtained in a trial of Ad26.COV2.S vaccine versus placebo. The receptor comes from a person between 18 and 60 years old who received the Ad26.COV2.S COVID-19 vaccine or a placebo. CDR3 in DNA: TGTGCCAGCAACCCCATATCGAACACCGGGGAGCTGTTTTTT. Protein product: CASNPISNTGELFF.